The 25 T cell receptor beta chains below all came from one sample that was sequenced in a study of STAT3 mutations in large granular lymphocyte leukemia. Findings and limits, study-wide: Every T-cell large granular lymphocyte leukemia patient had at least one immunodominant TCR beta clonotype.

These receptors have no known antigen. Using immunoSEQ multiplex PCR, the repertoire was profiled, and TCRdb retains in-frame clones only, with some absent. The sample holds 12,000 or so clones, 85% seen once. The sequencing input was peripheral blood mononuclear cells. The receptors were gathered from a man of 80 years or more with T-cell large granular lymphocyte leukemia. Some clones in this sample may be carry-over from other donors' samples.

The chain uses TRBV30 and TRBJ2-6; D unresolved. V was clipped by 5 bases and J by 5 bases, with 22 bases between them. The CDR3 contains 17 residues. The germline gives CDR1 GTSNPN, CDR2 SVGIG (reference sequence). The CDR3 sequence is CAWGGTRYQSRANVLTF. DNA for the CDR3: TGTGCCTGGGGTGGAACGCGTTATCAAAGTCGGGCCAACGTCCTGACTTTC.

The chain employs TRBV18 and TRBJ2-5; D remains unclear. The CDR3 length is 15 residues. CDR1 and CDR2 (germline): KGHSH, LQKENI. Trimming cost V 0 bases and J 7 bases, with 15 bases left between them. Here the CDR3 DNA reads TGTGCCAGCTCACCACCTGAGGCCAGCCGCGGGACCCAGTACTTC. Translated, it gives CASSPPEASRGTQYF. The whole variable domain, remainder taken from reference TRBV18 and TRBJ2-5, is NAGVMQNPRHLVRRRGQEARLRCSPMKGHSHVYWYRQLPEEGLKFMVYLQKENIIDESGMPKERFSAEFPKEGPSILRIQQVVRGDSAAYFCASSPPEASRGTQYFGPGTRLLVL.

This chain connects TRBV4-2 to TRBJ1-5, with 7 bases that match TRBD1. This CDR3 is 13 amino acids long. The trim removed 4 bases at V and 8 bases at J, leaving 5 bases unmatched. Germline CDR1 LGHNA, CDR2 YNFKEQ. Written as DNA, the CDR3 is TGTGCCAGCAGCCCCAAGCAGGGGGAGCCCCAGCATTTT. Translated: CASSPKQGEPQHF.

In this sample, this clone turned up a few times. The gene calls are TRBV4-1 and TRBJ1-1; 7 bases map to TRBD1. CDR1 MGHRA and CDR2 YSYEKL come from the germline V gene. The CDR3 consists of 16 residues. Trimming at V came to 0 bases and at J to 4 bases, leaving 8 bases not matched to a gene. CDR3 in amino acids: CASSQDGRQGGTEAFF. CDR3 DNA sequence: TGCGCCAGCAGCCAAGATGGTCGACAGGGAGGCACTGAAGCTTTCTTT.

The chain carries TRBV7-2 and TRBJ2-3; D unresolved. The V gene's germline CDR1 is SGHTA and CDR2 FQGNSA. This CDR3 is built from 15 residues. Trimming cost V 1 base and J 0 bases, with 8 bases left between them. The DNA for the CDR3 is TGTGCCAGCAGCTTAGACTACAGAAGCACAGATACGCAGTATTTT. Its translation is CASSLDYRSTDTQYF.

This clone has just one count. The V and J genes are TRBV7-6 and TRBJ1-2; 9 positions agree with TRBD1. CDR1 is SGHVS and CDR2 is FNYEAQ in the germline V gene. V trimming: 1 base; J trimming: 6 bases; junction bases outside the gene matches: 9. The CDR3 loop spans 16 amino acids. The CDR3 loop is CASSLEVTGGENGYTF. CDR3 nucleotide sequence: TGTGCCAGCAGCTTAGAAGTTACAGGGGGCGAGAATGGCTACACCTTC.

The V gene is TRBV29-1, the J gene TRBJ1-2; D gene uncertain. The V gene lost 6 bases and the J gene lost 3 bases, with 14 bases spanning the gap. Germline lookup yields CDR1 SQVTM and CDR2 ANQGSEA. The CDR3 contains 13 residues. The CDR3 is CSVERAPDYGYTF. Here the CDR3 DNA reads TGCAGCGTGGAGAGGGCCCCCGACTATGGCTACACCTTC. The full variable domain, in which reference TRBV29-1 and TRBJ1-2 provide the parts outside the CDR3, is SAVISQKPSRDICQRGTSLTIQCQVDSQVTMMFWYRQQPGQSLTLIATANQGSEATYESGFVIDKFPISRPNLTFSTLTVSNMSPEDSSIYLCSVERAPDYGYTFGSGTRLTVV.

The rearrangement joins TRBV7-9 to TRBJ2-1, with 9 bases that match TRBD2. The CDR3 is 15 amino acids. Germline V lookup: CDR1 SEHNR, CDR2 FQNEAQ (reference sequence). Unmatched junction bases numbered 5, after V lost 3 bases and J lost 5 bases. For the CDR3, the DNA is TGTGCCAGCAGCTTGGTAGCGGGGGTTAACAATGAGCAGTTCTTC. This codes for CASSLVAGVNNEQFF.

In nucleotides, the CDR3 is TGCGCCAGCAGCCAAGATTACGGGGGGCGAATAACTTATAGCAATCAGCCCCAGCATTTT. As protein: CASSQDYGGRITYSNQPQHF. The chain recombines TRBV4-3 with TRBJ1-5, with a possible D match to TRBD1 (6 bases). The germline CDR1 and CDR2 sequences are LGHNA and YSLEER. The CDR3 runs 20 residues. Trimming cost V 0 bases and J 0 bases, with 21 bases left between them.

This chain links TRBV19 with TRBJ2-2; TRBD2 matches 7 bases. The ends lost 5 bases at V and 1 base at J; junction bases unmatched: 1. Germline V CDR1 and CDR2: LNHDA, SQIVND (reference sequence). The CDR3 covers 14 residues. The CDR3 loop reads CASSASGNTGELFF. DNA of the CDR3: TGTGCCAGTAGTGCTAGCGGGAACACCGGGGAGCTGTTTTTT. Based on the CDR3 plus reference TRBV19 and TRBJ2-2, the full variable domain is DGGITQSPKYLFRKEGQNVTLSCEQNLNHDAMYWYRQDPGQGLRLIYYSQIVNDFQKGDIAEGYSVSREKKESFPLTVTSAQKNPTAFYLCASSASGNTGELFFGEGSRLTVL.

The chain uses TRBV7-9 and TRBJ2-7, with unresolved D. CDR3 length equals 14 residues. From germline, CDR1 is SEHNR and CDR2 FQNEAQ (reference sequence). Deletions cut 5 bases from V and 1 base from J, with 12 bases between. The CDR3 spells CASSTRVSSYEQYF. In DNA, the CDR3 is TGTGCCAGCAGCACAAGAGTCTCATCCTACGAGCAGTACTTC.

The V and J genes are TRBV18 and TRBJ2-3; possibly TRBD1 for D (5 bases). V was trimmed by 6 bases and J by 2 bases, leaving 9 bases between them. This CDR3 contains 13 residues. The germline V gene encodes CDR1 KGHSH and CDR2 LQKENI. The DNA of the CDR3 is TGTGCCAGCTCGCGGACATCCACAGATACGCAGTATTTT. It translates to CASSRTSTDTQYF. The entire variable domain, with the rest obtained from reference TRBV18 and TRBJ2-3, is as follows: NAGVMQNPRHLVRRRGQEARLRCSPMKGHSHVYWYRQLPEEGLKFMVYLQKENIIDESGMPKERFSAEFPKEGPSILRIQQVVRGDSAAYFCASSRTSTDTQYFGPGTRLTVL.

The chain is built from TRBV4-3 and TRBJ2-5; D may be TRBD1 (8 bases). V lost 4 bases to trimming and J lost 5 bases, with 14 bases between them. This CDR3 has 14 residues. Per the germline V gene, CDR1 is LGHNA and CDR2 is YSLEER. CDR3 protein: CASSLTQGGETQYF. CDR3 nucleotide sequence: TGCGCCAGCAGCCTCACACAGGGGGGGGAGACCCAGTACTTC.

The sample holds a few counts of this clone. The rearrangement links TRBV9 to TRBJ2-7; possible D gene TRBD1, 6 bases. Germline V gives CDR1 SGDLS, CDR2 YYNGEE. V was clipped by 5 bases and J by 2 bases, with 8 bases between them. This CDR3 is 12 amino acids long. CDR3 DNA sequence: TGTGCCAGCAGTCGGGACACCTACGAGCAGTACTTC. The encoded protein is CASSRDTYEQYF.

The rearrangement links TRBV4-3 to TRBJ2-6; 9 nucleotides agree with TRBD1. Losses at the gene ends were 1 base for V and 0 bases for J; bases not matched to a gene: 4. The CDR3 totals 18 residues. Germline values: CDR1 LGHNA, CDR2 YSLEER. CDR3 amino acids: CASSQAGTGLSGANVLTF. The CDR3 DNA follows: TGCGCCAGCAGCCAAGCCGGGACAGGGCTCTCTGGGGCCAACGTCCTGACTTTC.

This rearrangement joins TRBV5-5 to TRBJ2-7; either TRBD1 or TRBD2 may supply D (5 bases each). V gave up 2 bases and J gave up 5 bases, with 17 bases separating them. The CDR3 consists of 15 residues. CDR1 and CDR2 (germline): SGHKS, YYEKEE (reference sequence). The CDR3: CASSFFGTGVDEQYF. In DNA, the CDR3 is TGTGCCAGCAGCTTCTTCGGGACCGGAGTAGACGAGCAGTACTTC.

The chain couples TRBV5-6 to TRBJ1-1; 11 nucleotides line up with TRBD1. The junction had 5 bases not matched to a gene; V was cut back by 2 bases and J by 5 bases. This CDR3 is 15 amino acids long. Germline CDR1 and CDR2: SGHDT and YYEEEE. The CDR3 protein is CASSFGQGAGTEAFF. Written as DNA, the CDR3 is TGTGCCAGCAGCTTTGGACAGGGGGCCGGAACTGAAGCTTTCTTT.

This rearrangement joins TRBV7-2 to TRBJ2-7, with D possibly being TRBD2 (7 bases). Germline CDR1 SGHTA, CDR2 FQGNSA. V was shortened by 1 base and J by 3 bases, with 10 bases between the two germline ends. This CDR3 spans 14 amino acids. The CDR3 loop reads CASSLGGGSYEQYF. CDR3 bases: TGTGCCAGCAGCTTAGGGGGGGGCAGCTACGAGCAGTACTTC.

This clone was recorded a few times. The chain links TRBV6-5 to TRBJ2-1; the D gene is possibly TRBD1 (6 bases). Germline CDR1 is MNHEY and CDR2 is SVGAGI. The CDR3 has 13 amino acids. Trimming stripped 3 bases from V and 6 bases from J, with 9 bases between. CDR3 loop: CASSYQQGNEQFF. CDR3 bases: TGTGCCAGCAGTTATCAACAGGGCAATGAGCAGTTCTTC.

The genes are TRBV19 and TRBJ1-1, with 8 nucleotides matching TRBD1. Germline values: CDR1 LNHDA, CDR2 SQIVND (reference sequence). V lost 5 bases to trimming and J lost 0 bases; unmatched junction nucleotides: 8. The CDR3 totals 16 residues. The CDR3 bases are TGTGCCAGTAGTCAGGCGACAGGGGCCCTGAACACTGAAGCTTTCTTT. Protein sequence: CASSQATGALNTEAFF.

A single count supports this clone. The V gene is TRBV6-5, the J gene TRBJ2-7; a possible D gene is TRBD2 (5 bases). CDR3 length equals 16 residues. V lost 4 bases and J lost 2, with 18 bases in between. Per germline, CDR1 MNHEY and CDR2 SVGAGI. In DNA, the CDR3 is TGTGCCAGCAGTTCCCTTCTGGCGGAGCGGACCTACGAGCAGTACTTC. This gives the protein CASSSLLAERTYEQYF.

The chain employs TRBV6-5 and TRBJ1-5; 9 bases map to TRBD1. After removal of 4 bases from V and 4 bases from J, the junction contained 2 bases not matched to a gene. The V gene's germline CDR1 is MNHEY and CDR2 SVGAGI. The CDR3 is made up of 14 amino acids. This CDR3 reads CASSLTGGNQPQHF. The CDR3 nucleotides are TGTGCCAGCAGTTTGACAGGGGGAAATCAGCCCCAGCATTTT.

This chain uses TRBV15 with TRBJ1-6; 7 bases match TRBD1. The germline V gene has CDR1 LNHNV and CDR2 YYDKDF (reference sequence). This CDR3 is built from 15 residues. The J segment lost 8 bases and the V segment lost 5 bases, leaving 9 bases of the junction unmatched. The CDR3 region is CATSRADRVYSPLHF. The CDR3 DNA sequence: TGTGCCACCAGCCGAGCCGACAGGGTGTATTCACCCCTCCACTTT.

The chain employs TRBV5-4 and TRBJ1-4, with 10 bases fitting TRBD1. The V gene end was trimmed by 1 base and the J gene end by 12 bases; junction bases not matched to a gene: 3. Germline values: CDR1 SGHNT, CDR2 YYREEE (reference sequence). The CDR3 sequence is 13 residues long. The CDR3 protein is CASSLRTGGELFF. The CDR3 DNA is TGTGCCAGCAGCTTGAGGACAGGGGGGGAACTGTTTTTT.

The gene calls are TRBV5-1 and TRBJ1-1, with a tentative D call TRBD1 (5 bases). The CDR3 length is 15 residues. Germline CDR1 and CDR2: SGHRS and YFSETQ. V shed 0 bases and J shed 3 bases, with 12 bases lying between them. The CDR3 DNA sequence: TGCGCCAGCAGCTTGGGAGGCAGGGCCTACACTGAAGCTTTCTTT. This gives the protein CASSLGGRAYTEAFF. Filled out from reference TRBV5-1 and TRBJ1-1, the complete variable domain reads KAGVTQTPRYLIKTRGQQVTLSCSPISGHRSVSWYQQTPGQGLQFLFEYFSETQRNKGNFPGRFSGRQFSNSRSEMNVSTLELGDSALYLCASSLGGRAYTEAFFGQGTRLTVV.